The rows below give T cell receptor beta chains drawn from one sample of a study of blood T cells in healthy people across ages. One entry per CDR3 protein, called by TCRdb with MiXCR from the 5' RACE reads. This sample carries roughly 1.7 million distinct CDR3 sequences, almost 35% of them seen once, and the ten largest clones take 10% to 12%. The sample was blood. The source is a woman aged 25 to 39 in good health. Both conserved end residues are part of each CDR3. D genes are given only for firm matches. Not all rows give a size; the values are once, few, many and, for expanded clones, a class.

abundance: few
j_gene: TRBJ1-2
v_gene: TRBV6-1
d_gene: NA
CDR3aa: CASSERGQTNYGYTF
CDR3nt: TGTGCCAGCAGTGAAAGGGGTCAGACAAACTATGGCTACACCTTC

abundance: few
j_gene: TRBJ2-5
v_gene: TRBV28
d_gene: TRBD1
CDR3aa: CASSVMETGPQETQYF
CDR3nt: TGTGCCAGCAGTGTAATGGAGACAGGGCCCCAAGAGACCCAGTACTTC

abundance: few
j_gene: TRBJ2-7
v_gene: TRBV5-1
d_gene: NA
CDR3aa: CASTDHDGVYEQYF
CDR3nt: TGCGCCAGCACCGACCACGACGGAGTCTACGAGCAGTACTTC

abundance: NA
j_gene: TRBJ2-1
v_gene: TRBV4-2
d_gene: NA
CDR3aa: CASSQNRGIYNEQFF
CDR3nt: TGTGCCAGCAGCCAAAACCGGGGGATCTACAATGAGCAGTTCTTC

abundance: few
j_gene: TRBJ2-1
v_gene: TRBV20-1
d_gene: TRBD1
CDR3aa: CSASRGPSVNEQFF
CDR3nt: TGCAGTGCTTCCAGGGGGCCAAGTGTCAATGAGCAGTTCTTC

abundance: NA
j_gene: TRBJ2-3
v_gene: TRBV20-1
d_gene: NA
CDR3aa: CSARGGIHPVYTDTQYF
CDR3nt: TGCAGTGCTAGGGGCGGGATTCATCCCGTATACACAGATACGCAGTATTTT

abundance: NA
j_gene: TRBJ1-2
v_gene: TRBV4-1
d_gene: NA
CDR3aa: CASSQGGGGTNYGYTF
CDR3nt: TGCGCCAGCAGCCAAGGGGGCGGTGGCACGAACTATGGCTACACCTTC

abundance: NA
j_gene: TRBJ1-2
v_gene: TRBV19
d_gene: TRBD1
CDR3aa: CASSPGQGAIFTF
CDR3nt: TGTGCCAGTAGTCCGGGACAGGGGGCGATTTTCACCTTC

abundance: NA
j_gene: TRBJ1-1
v_gene: TRBV6-5
d_gene: TRBD1
CDR3aa: CASSPSRTGSTEAFF
CDR3nt: TGTGCCAGCAGTCCGAGCCGGACAGGGTCCACTGAAGCTTTCTTT

abundance: NA
j_gene: TRBJ1-2
v_gene: TRBV6-1
d_gene: TRBD1
CDR3aa: CASKEGQVEFYGYTF
CDR3nt: TGTGCCAGCAAAGAGGGACAGGTGGAGTTCTATGGCTACACCTTC

abundance: NA
j_gene: TRBJ2-7
v_gene: TRBV3-1
d_gene: NA
CDR3aa: CASSQRTGRDQYF
CDR3nt: TGTGCCAGCAGCCAGCGGACAGGGAGGGATCAGTACTTC

abundance: NA
j_gene: TRBJ2-1
v_gene: TRBV20-1
d_gene: NA
CDR3aa: CSATTGRNEQFF
CDR3nt: TGCAGTGCTACGACCGGGAGAAATGAGCAGTTCTTC

abundance: few
j_gene: TRBJ2-3
v_gene: TRBV20-1
d_gene: NA
CDR3aa: CSAGQEADTQYF
CDR3nt: TGCAGTGCTGGGCAAGAAGCAGATACGCAGTATTTT

abundance: once
j_gene: TRBJ2-2
v_gene: TRBV15
d_gene: TRBD1
CDR3aa: CATSHPRGRSDTGELFF
CDR3nt: TGTGCCACCAGCCACCCGAGGGGGCGTAGTGACACCGGGGAGCTGTTTTTT

abundance: NA
j_gene: TRBJ2-5
v_gene: TRBV7-9
d_gene: NA
CDR3aa: CASSLVDVGGTQYF
CDR3nt: TGTGCCAGCAGCTTAGTGGACGTAGGCGGGACCCAGTACTTC

abundance: NA
j_gene: TRBJ1-2
v_gene: TRBV20-1
d_gene: NA
CDR3aa: CSVLQGFGYTF
CDR3nt: TGCAGTGTTTTACAGGGCTTTGGCTACACCTTC

abundance: NA
j_gene: TRBJ1-2
v_gene: TRBV20-1
d_gene: TRBD1
CDR3aa: CSARTGTGPYYGYTF
CDR3nt: TGCAGTGCTAGGACCGGGACAGGCCCTTACTATGGCTACACCTTC

abundance: NA
j_gene: TRBJ1-1
v_gene: TRBV5-1
d_gene: TRBD1
CDR3aa: CASSLEAGGIAFF
CDR3nt: TGCGCCAGCAGCTTGGAGGCAGGGGGGATAGCTTTCTTT

abundance: many
j_gene: TRBJ2-5
v_gene: TRBV6-6
d_gene: NA
CDR3aa: CASSYLDSQETQYF
CDR3nt: TGTGCCAGCAGTTACTTGGACAGCCAAGAGACCCAGTACTTC

abundance: NA
j_gene: TRBJ2-6
v_gene: TRBV6-5
d_gene: TRBD2
CDR3aa: CASRLAGGPSGASVRTF
CDR3nt: TGTGCCAGCAGATTAGCGGGGGGGCCCTCTGGGGCCAGCGTCCGGACTTTC

abundance: once
j_gene: TRBJ1-4
v_gene: TRBV15
d_gene: NA
CDR3aa: CATSRNPTELVTTNEKLFF
CDR3nt: TGTGCCACCAGCAGAAATCCCACAGAATTGGTCACGACTAATGAAAAACTGTTTTTT

abundance: few
j_gene: TRBJ2-1
v_gene: TRBV7-3
d_gene: NA
CDR3aa: CASSHGRDNEQFF
CDR3nt: TGTGCCAGCAGCCATGGGCGGGACAATGAGCAGTTCTTC

abundance: NA
j_gene: TRBJ1-1
v_gene: TRBV20-1
d_gene: TRBD1
CDR3aa: CSARDKGQGKDEAFF
CDR3nt: TGCAGTGCTAGGGATAAGGGACAGGGAAAGGATGAAGCTTTCTTT

abundance: NA
j_gene: TRBJ2-7
v_gene: TRBV2
d_gene: TRBD2
CDR3aa: CASRGGAGIYEQYF
CDR3nt: TGTGCCAGCAGAGGCGGAGCGGGAATCTACGAGCAGTACTTC

abundance: few
j_gene: TRBJ2-5
v_gene: TRBV20-1
d_gene: TRBD2
CDR3aa: CSARDGVAGSQETQYF
CDR3nt: TGCAGTGCTAGAGATGGGGTAGCGGGATCCCAAGAGACCCAGTACTTC

abundance: NA
j_gene: TRBJ1-1
v_gene: TRBV5-1
d_gene: NA
CDR3aa: CASSHLGGSNTEAFF
CDR3nt: TGCGCCAGCAGCCATCTCGGGGGTTCGAACACTGAAGCTTTCTTT

abundance: NA
j_gene: TRBJ2-1
v_gene: TRBV20-1
d_gene: NA
CDR3aa: CSVLTLSYNEQFF
CDR3nt: TGCAGTGTTTTGACACTCTCCTACAATGAGCAGTTCTTC

abundance: few
j_gene: TRBJ1-1
v_gene: TRBV4-2
d_gene: TRBD1
CDR3aa: CASSRPGTGKTEAFF
CDR3nt: TGTGCCAGCAGCCGGCCCGGGACAGGGAAAACTGAAGCTTTCTTT

abundance: NA
j_gene: TRBJ2-7
v_gene: TRBV20-1
d_gene: TRBD2
CDR3aa: CSAYLAGYDEQYF
CDR3nt: TGCAGTGCTTATCTAGCGGGATATGACGAGCAGTACTTC

abundance: few
j_gene: TRBJ2-3
v_gene: TRBV4-1
d_gene: TRBD2
CDR3aa: CASRSLRASGGTDTQYF
CDR3nt: TGCGCCAGCAGATCGCTGAGGGCTAGCGGGGGGACAGATACGCAGTATTTT

abundance: many
j_gene: TRBJ2-5
v_gene: TRBV12-3/TRBV12-4
d_gene: NA
CDR3aa: CASRQIGGAETQYF
CDR3nt: TGTGCCAGCAGGCAAATCGGGGGCGCGGAGACCCAGTACTTC

abundance: few
j_gene: TRBJ2-1
v_gene: TRBV11-1
d_gene: TRBD2
CDR3aa: CASSSRTSGRDNEQFF
CDR3nt: TGTGCCAGCAGCTCCCGGACTAGCGGGAGGGACAATGAGCAGTTCTTC

abundance: once
j_gene: TRBJ2-2
v_gene: TRBV27
d_gene: NA
CDR3aa: CASSLGPLGGELFF
CDR3nt: TGTGCCAGCAGTTTAGGCCCGTTGGGCGGGGAGCTGTTTTTT

abundance: NA
j_gene: TRBJ2-7
v_gene: TRBV6-1
d_gene: NA
CDR3aa: CASGRLVGTYEQYF
CDR3nt: TGTGCCAGCGGCCGACTAGTCGGGACTTACGAGCAGTACTTC

abundance: few
j_gene: TRBJ2-1
v_gene: TRBV6-1
d_gene: TRBD2
CDR3aa: CASSLGRGGLNEQFF
CDR3nt: TGTGCCAGCAGTCTCGGGAGGGGGGGACTTAATGAGCAGTTCTTC

abundance: few
j_gene: TRBJ2-1
v_gene: TRBV3-1
d_gene: NA
CDR3aa: CASSPAGTSIGEQFF
CDR3nt: TGTGCCAGCAGCCCGGCCGGGACATCTATAGGGGAGCAGTTCTTC

abundance: NA
j_gene: TRBJ2-5
v_gene: TRBV7-8
d_gene: TRBD2
CDR3aa: CASSSLGASGRLARETQYF
CDR3nt: TGTGCCAGCAGCTCACTCGGGGCGAGCGGGAGGTTGGCCCGGGAGACCCAGTACTTC

abundance: NA
j_gene: TRBJ1-2
v_gene: TRBV13
d_gene: NA
CDR3aa: CASSLDRDRGYTF
CDR3nt: TGTGCCAGCAGCTTAGATCGAGACCGAGGCTACACCTTC

abundance: few
j_gene: TRBJ2-4
v_gene: TRBV6-1
d_gene: NA
CDR3aa: CASSGARTKNIQYF
CDR3nt: TGTGCCAGTAGCGGAGCCAGAACCAAAAACATTCAGTACTTC

abundance: many
j_gene: TRBJ2-6
v_gene: TRBV19
d_gene: NA
CDR3aa: CASSIRGNAGANVLTF
CDR3nt: TGTGCCAGTAGTATTAGGGGGAACGCTGGGGCCAACGTCCTGACTTTC

abundance: NA
j_gene: TRBJ1-2
v_gene: TRBV30
d_gene: TRBD1
CDR3aa: CAWSRDRPYGYTF
CDR3nt: TGTGCCTGGAGTCGGGACAGACCTTATGGCTACACCTTC

abundance: few
j_gene: TRBJ2-7
v_gene: TRBV24-1
d_gene: TRBD1
CDR3aa: CATSGGTGTPTYEQYF
CDR3nt: TGTGCCACCAGTGGGGGGACAGGGACCCCAACTTACGAGCAGTACTTC

abundance: NA
j_gene: TRBJ1-1
v_gene: TRBV5-1
d_gene: NA
CDR3aa: CASQMGVNTEAFF
CDR3nt: TGCGCCAGCCAGATGGGAGTGAACACTGAAGCTTTCTTT